Listed below are T cell receptor beta chains from one sample, sequenced in a study of cytotoxic CD8 clonotypes in ibrutinib-treated CLL. TCRdb's copy holds only in-frame clones and misses some; the assay was immunoSEQ multiplex PCR. The repertoire holds 150,000 to 200,000 clones, 88% seen once, with more than 2.5% in the top ten. The sample was PBMCs, taken at disease progression, from a patient treated with ibrutinib. These receptor sequences come from a human donor with chronic lymphocytic leukemia. The CDR3 runs from the conserved cysteine through the conserved F or W. The D gene is left open where the match is weak.

v_call	j_call	d_call	cdr3_aa	cdr3_nt
TRBV5-1	TRBJ2-3	TRBD1	CASSLRAGGGTDTQYF	TGCGCCAGCAGCTTGCGTGCAGGGGGCGGCACAGATACGCAGTATTTT
TRBV14	TRBJ2-3	-	CASSQEQVLADTQYF	TGTGCCAGCAGCCAAGAACAGGTCCTCGCAGATACGCAGTATTTT
TRBV6-5	TRBJ2-2	TRBD2	CASSYEGLAIGELFF	TGTGCCAGCAGTTACGAGGGACTAGCGATAGGGGAGCTGTTTTTT
TRBV7-9	TRBJ2-1	TRBD1	CASSRQGRNEQFF	TGTGCCAGCAGCCGACAGGGGAGGAATGAGCAGTTCTTC
TRBV10-1	TRBJ2-1	-	CASSGGLAGLSNEQFF	TGCGCCAGCAGTGGGGGACTGGCAGGGCTAAGTAATGAGCAGTTCTTC
TRBV12-5	TRBJ1-5	TRBD1	CASVQGDQPQHF	TGTGCTAGTGTGCAGGGGGATCAGCCCCAGCATTTT
TRBV5-1	TRBJ2-7	-	CASSLGGGSTTPHEQYF	TGCGCCAGCAGCTTGGGAGGTGGGAGCACCACCCCCCACGAGCAGTACTTC
TRBV9	TRBJ2-1	-	CASIIRPLSYNEQFF	TGTGCCAGCATCATTCGACCCCTCTCCTACAATGAGCAGTTCTTC
TRBV7-9	TRBJ2-7	-	CASSSSRGEPYEQYF	TGTGCCAGCAGCTCCTCACGCGGGGAACCCTACGAGCAGTACTTC
TRBV6-6	TRBJ1-1	-	CASSYSQGRTEAFF	TGTGCCAGCAGTTACTCACAGGGACGGACTGAAGCTTTCTTT
TRBV18	TRBJ2-2	-	CASSPGHSLMGELFF	TGTGCCAGCTCACCAGGACACAGCCTTATGGGGGAGCTGTTTTTT